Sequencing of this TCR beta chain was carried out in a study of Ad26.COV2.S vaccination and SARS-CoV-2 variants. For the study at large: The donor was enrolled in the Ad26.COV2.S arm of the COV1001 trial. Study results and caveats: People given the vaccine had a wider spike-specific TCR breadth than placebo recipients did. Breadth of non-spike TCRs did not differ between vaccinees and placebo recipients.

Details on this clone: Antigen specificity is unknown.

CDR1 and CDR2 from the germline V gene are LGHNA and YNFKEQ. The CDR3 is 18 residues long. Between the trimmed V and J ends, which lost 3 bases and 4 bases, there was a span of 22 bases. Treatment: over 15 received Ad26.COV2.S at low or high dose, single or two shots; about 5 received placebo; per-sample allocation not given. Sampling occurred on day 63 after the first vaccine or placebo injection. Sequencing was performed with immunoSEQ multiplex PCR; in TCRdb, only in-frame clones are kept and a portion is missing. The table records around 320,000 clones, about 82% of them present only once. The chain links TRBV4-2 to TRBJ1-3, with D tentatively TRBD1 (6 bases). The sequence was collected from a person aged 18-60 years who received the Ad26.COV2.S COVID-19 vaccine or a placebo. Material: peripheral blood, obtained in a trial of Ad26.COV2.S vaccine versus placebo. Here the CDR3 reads CASSQDLSRGKRGNTIYF. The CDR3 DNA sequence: TGTGCCAGCAGCCAGGATTTATCAAGGGGGAAACGAGGAAACACCATATATTTT.